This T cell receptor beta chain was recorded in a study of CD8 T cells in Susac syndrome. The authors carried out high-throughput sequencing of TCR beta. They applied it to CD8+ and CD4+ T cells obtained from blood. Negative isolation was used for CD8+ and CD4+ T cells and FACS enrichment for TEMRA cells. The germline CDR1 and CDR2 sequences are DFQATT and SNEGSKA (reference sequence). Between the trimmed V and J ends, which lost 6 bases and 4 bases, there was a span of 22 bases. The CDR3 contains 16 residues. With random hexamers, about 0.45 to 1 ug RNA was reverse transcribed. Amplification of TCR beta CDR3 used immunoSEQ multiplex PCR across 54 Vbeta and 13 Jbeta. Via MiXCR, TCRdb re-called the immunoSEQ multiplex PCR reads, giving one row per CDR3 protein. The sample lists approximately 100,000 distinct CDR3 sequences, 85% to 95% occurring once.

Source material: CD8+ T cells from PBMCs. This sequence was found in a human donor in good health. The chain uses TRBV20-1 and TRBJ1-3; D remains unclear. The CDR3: CSAPAGRPGTGNTIYF. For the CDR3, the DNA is TGCAGTGCCCCTGCTGGACGGCCGGGAACAGGAAACACCATATATTTT.